The 15 T cell receptor beta chains reported below all come from one sample, sequenced in a study of cytomegalovirus exposure and HLA in healthy donors (dated by TCRdb to the late 2010s). Libraries were made using the immunoSEQ multiplex PCR assay. A mixture of 60 forward primers for TCR Vbeta segments and 13 reverse primers for TCR Jbeta segments was used in the multiplex PCR. TCRdb obtained this table from immuneACCESS and retained in-frame rearrangements with V and J assigned. These tables miss some clones; where compared with another copy, unresolved V genes account for less than half of the shortfall, and the remainder is unexplained. In all, the sample holds 90,000 to 100,000 clones, and 69% of those were seen once. Jointly, the top ten make up 2.5% to 3% of the sample. The sequenced material came from PBMCs. These receptors came from a man in his forties or fifties in good health and CMV-seronegative.

V and J are TRBV11-3 and TRBJ2-5, with D tentatively TRBD2 (6 bases). Deletions cut 4 bases from V and 5 bases from J, with 14 bases between. Per the germline V gene, CDR1 is SGHNT and CDR2 is YENEEA. The CDR3 length is 14 residues. CDR3 nucleotide sequence: TGTGCCAGCAGCTCCCGAGGAGGGCTGGAGACCCAGTACTTC. It is translated as CASSSRGGLETQYF.

The rearrangement joins TRBV7-9 to TRBJ2-2, with D possibly being TRBD1 (5 bases). Germline CDR1 SEHNR, CDR2 FQNEAQ (reference sequence). V lost 5 bases to trimming and J lost 0 bases, with 7 bases between them. The CDR3 spans 14 residues. The CDR3 sequence: CASSADTNTGELFF. As DNA, the CDR3 is TGTGCCAGCAGCGCGGACACGAACACCGGGGAGCTGTTTTTT.

V usage is TRBV2 and J usage is TRBJ1-4; 8 nucleotides align to TRBD1. The germline V gene has CDR1 SNHLY and CDR2 FYNNEI. The CDR3 runs 15 residues. The V gene end was trimmed by 6 bases and the J gene end by 7 bases; junction bases not matched to a gene: 10. The CDR3 reads CASRDLRTGIEKLFF. The CDR3 nucleotides are TGTGCCAGCAGGGACTTAAGGACAGGGATTGAAAAACTGTTTTTT.

The rearrangement joins TRBV7-9 to TRBJ2-1; 7 bases are a match to TRBD2. The CDR3 loop spans 16 amino acids. CDR1 is SEHNR and CDR2 is FQNEAQ in the germline V gene (reference sequence). After removal of 4 bases from V and 0 bases from J, the junction contained 6 bases not matched to a gene. CDR3 protein: CASSSLRGNSYNEQFF. CDR3 DNA sequence: TGTGCCAGCAGCTCCTTGCGGGGGAACTCCTACAATGAGCAGTTCTTC.

The chain employs TRBV4-3 and TRBJ1-1; D is perhaps TRBD1 (5 bases). V lost 1 base, J lost 0 bases, and 12 bases lay in between. This CDR3 region has 16 residues. Germline assignment: CDR1 LGHNA and CDR2 YSLEER. CDR3: CASSQVRGTLNTEAFF. CDR3 sequence (DNA): TGCGCCAGCAGCCAAGTCCGCGGGACGTTGAACACTGAAGCTTTCTTT.

V gene TRBV6-1 combines with J gene TRBJ2-1; 12 bases align to TRBD2. Germline V gene data show CDR1 as MNHNS and CDR2 as SASEGT. Trimming took 2 bases from V and 9 from J; bases not matched to a gene: 5. The length of the CDR3 is 15 residues. CDR3 sequence: CASSERLAGGPEQFF. The CDR3 DNA is TGTGCCAGCAGTGAAAGGCTAGCGGGGGGGCCTGAGCAGTTCTTC.

This clone has a single count. The gene calls are TRBV9 and TRBJ2-3, with 8 bases that match TRBD2. The CDR3 spans 17 residues. Unmatched junction bases numbered 11, after V lost 4 bases and J lost 1 base. CDR1 and CDR2 (germline): SGDLS, YYNGEE. The CDR3 bases are TGTGCCAGCAGCCCCTCCGGAGCGGGGGTTCGCACAGATACGCAGTATTTT. Amino acid sequence: CASSPSGAGVRTDTQYF.

The chain has TRBV4-2 and TRBJ2-3, with 8 bases identical to TRBD2. This CDR3 comprises 16 residues. The V gene end was trimmed by 1 base and the J gene end by 2 bases; junction bases not matched to a gene: 5. The germline CDR1 and CDR2 sequences are LGHNA and YNFKEQ. In nucleotides, the CDR3 is TGTGCCAGCAGCCAAGGGGCGCGGGAGGCCACAGATACGCAGTATTTT. Its protein product is CASSQGAREATDTQYF.

This clone was seen a few times. Other nucleotide sequences from this sample produce the same CDR3. Here the CDR3 DNA reads TGTGCCAGCAGCTCTCGGGACAGATCCTACGAGCAGTACGTC. Translated: CASSSRDRSYEQYV. V is TRBV5-6 and J is TRBJ2-7; the match to TRBD1 covers 7 bases. The CDR3 covers 14 residues. The trim removed 3 bases at V and 1 base at J, leaving 4 bases unmatched. The V gene's germline CDR1 is SGHDT and CDR2 YYEEEE.

The chain uses TRBV5-1 and TRBJ2-5; TRBD1 aligns across 11 bases. V shed 7 bases, J shed 2 bases, and the junction held 7 bases outside the gene matches. This CDR3 is 15 amino acids long. The germline V gene encodes CDR1 SGHRS and CDR2 YFSETQ. CDR3 protein: CASRTGTGGQETQYF. CDR3 DNA: TGCGCCAGCCGAACCGGGACAGGGGGACAAGAGACCCAGTACTTC.

V and J are TRBV6-5 and TRBJ2-7; 9 nucleotides line up with TRBD1. CDR3 size: 15 residues. The V segment lost 2 bases and the J segment 0 bases; nucleotides outside the gene matches: 2. Per the germline V gene, CDR1 is MNHEY and CDR2 is SVGAGI. The CDR3 loop is CASSYAGQGSYEQYF. As DNA, the CDR3 is TGTGCCAGCAGTTACGCGGGACAGGGCTCCTACGAGCAGTACTTC.

J is TRBJ1-1 and V is TRBV13, with 9 nucleotides matching TRBD1. The CDR3 runs 15 residues. CDR1 PRHDT and CDR2 FYEKMQ come from the germline V gene (reference sequence). J lost 6 bases, V lost 2 bases, and 7 bases had no gene match. The CDR3 loop is CASSLRTGGAAEAFF. DNA for the CDR3: TGTGCCAGCAGCTTAAGAACAGGGGGCGCAGCTGAAGCTTTCTTT.

J is TRBJ1-3 and V is TRBV5-6, with a possible D match to TRBD1 (6 bases). CDR3 size: 15 residues. V was cut by 3 bases and J by 2 bases, with 12 bases left in between. Germline-derived CDR1 and CDR2 are SGHDT and YYEEEE. The CDR3 nucleotides are TGTGCCAGCAGCTGGCGTACAGGGACTGGAAACACCATATATTTT. Residues: CASSWRTGTGNTIYF.

This clone was counted only a few times. The gene calls are TRBV4-3 and TRBJ2-7; the D is unclear. Germline assignment: CDR1 LGHNA and CDR2 YSLEER. The length of the CDR3 is 14 residues. V gave up 5 bases and J gave up 0 bases, with 11 bases separating them. The CDR3: CASSLEAISYEQYF. CDR3 in DNA: TGCGCCAGCAGCTTAGAGGCAATCTCCTACGAGCAGTACTTC.

This sequence joins TRBV6-5 and TRBJ2-7; tentative D call: TRBD2 (6 bases). Germline V gives CDR1 MNHEY, CDR2 SVGAGI. V was clipped by 4 bases and J by 9 bases, with 22 bases between them. The CDR3 has 15 residues. CDR3 sequence reads: CASSSSLGGMGGQYF. For the CDR3, the DNA is TGTGCCAGCAGTTCATCCTTGGGAGGCATGGGGGGGCAGTACTTC.